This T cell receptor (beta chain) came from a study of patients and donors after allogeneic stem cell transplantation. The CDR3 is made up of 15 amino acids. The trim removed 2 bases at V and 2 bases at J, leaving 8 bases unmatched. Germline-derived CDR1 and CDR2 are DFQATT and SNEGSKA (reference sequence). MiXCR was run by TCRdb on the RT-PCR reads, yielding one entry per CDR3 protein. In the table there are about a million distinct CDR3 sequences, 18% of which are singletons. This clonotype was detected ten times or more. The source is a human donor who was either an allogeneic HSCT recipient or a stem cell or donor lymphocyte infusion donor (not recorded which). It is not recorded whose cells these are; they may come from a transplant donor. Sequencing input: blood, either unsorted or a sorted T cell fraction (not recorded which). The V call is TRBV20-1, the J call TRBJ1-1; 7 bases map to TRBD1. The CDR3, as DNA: TGCAGTGCTAGACCACCGACAGGGAGTAACACTGAAGCTTTCTTT. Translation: CSARPPTGSNTEAFF.